This T cell receptor beta chain was observed in a study of blood T cell repertoires in COVID-19. Sequenced by immunoSEQ multiplex PCR; TCRdb stores in-frame clones only, minus some. This table has more than 85,000 clones, nearly 90% appearing once. Sequenced input: peripheral blood. The receptor was isolated from a woman in her sixties or seventies with acute or convalescent COVID-19.

The CDR3 DNA is TGTGCCAGCAGCTGGACAGAGAGTAATGGCTACACCTTC. Translation: CASSWTESNGYTF. The V gene is TRBV3-1 (or the pseudogene TRBV3-2), the J gene TRBJ1-2; weak D call: TRBD1 (6 bases). CDR3 length equals 13 residues. Looked up from germline, CDR1 is LGHDT and CDR2 is YNNKEL (reference sequence). Trimming stripped 5 bases from V and 6 bases from J, with 13 bases between.